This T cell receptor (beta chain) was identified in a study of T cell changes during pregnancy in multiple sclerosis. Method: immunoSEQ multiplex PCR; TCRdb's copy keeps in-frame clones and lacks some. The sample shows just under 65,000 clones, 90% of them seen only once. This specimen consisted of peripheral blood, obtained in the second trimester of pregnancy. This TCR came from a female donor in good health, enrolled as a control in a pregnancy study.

CDR3: CATYGGAHEQYF. As DNA, the CDR3 is TGTGCCACCTACGGGGGGGCCCACGAGCAGTACTTC. The genes are TRBV27 and TRBJ2-7; 8 nucleotides align to TRBD2. The junction had 7 bases not matched to a gene; V was cut back by 10 bases and J by 5 bases. There are 12 residues in the CDR3. Germline V gene data show CDR1 as MNHEY and CDR2 as SMNVEV (reference sequence).